This TCR beta chain was captured by sequencing in a study of control samples from healthy donors and cancer patients. Deletions cut 4 bases from V and 2 bases from J, with 21 bases between. This CDR3 comprises 17 residues. The V gene's germline CDR1 is SGHNT and CDR2 YYREEE (reference sequence). This clone was counted a single time. Sequencing used immunoSEQ multiplex PCR; TCRdb keeps in-frame clones, though not all of them. The table shows about 140,000 clones, with about 90% occurring only once. Sequencing was performed on blood. The V call is TRBV5-4, the J call TRBJ1-1, with a possible D match to TRBD1 (5 bases). This clonotype originated in a man aged 18 to 29 in good health. CDR3 nucleotide sequence: TGTGCCAGCAGCCCGGCCGGGGACCGAACTTCTAACACTGAAGCTTTCTTT. Residues: CASSPAGDRTSNTEAFF.